This T cell receptor beta chain was obtained from a study of Ad26.COV2.S vaccination and SARS-CoV-2 variants. With V trimmed by 6 bases and J by 0 bases, 3 bases remained unmatched. The CDR3 extends over 14 amino acids. The germline V gene encodes CDR1 SNHLY and CDR2 FYNNEI. The treatment denotes: approximately 18 received Ad26.COV2.S at low or high dose, single or two shots; about 5 received placebo; per-sample allocation not given. Material that was analyzed had been drawn on day 63 after the first vaccine or placebo injection. Repertoires were generated with immunoSEQ multiplex PCR, while TCRdb's copy carries only in-frame clones and drops some. The table includes hundreds of thousands of clones, about 89% detected once.

The chain employs TRBV2 and TRBJ2-3; 7 positions agree with TRBD1. The sequence came from a person aged 18-65 years who received the Ad26.COV2.S COVID-19 vaccine or a placebo. The sequences come from peripheral blood, collected in a trial of Ad26.COV2.S vaccine versus placebo. The DNA of the CDR3 is TGTGCCAGCAGGAGACAGGGTAGCACAGATACGCAGTATTTT. Residues: CASRRQGSTDTQYF.